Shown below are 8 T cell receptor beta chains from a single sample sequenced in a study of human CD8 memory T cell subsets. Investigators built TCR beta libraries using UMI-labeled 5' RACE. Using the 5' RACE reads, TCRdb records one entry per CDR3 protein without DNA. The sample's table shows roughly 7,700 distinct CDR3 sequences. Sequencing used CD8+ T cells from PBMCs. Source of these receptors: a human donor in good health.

CDR3 amino acids: CASSPRDLRPFTDTQYF. The chain couples TRBV11-2 to TRBJ2-3; TCRdb gives TRBD2 as the D gene, but with no DNA this cannot be confirmed. Germline V gene lookup returns CDR1 SGHAT and CDR2 FQNNGV. The CDR3 consists of 17 residues.

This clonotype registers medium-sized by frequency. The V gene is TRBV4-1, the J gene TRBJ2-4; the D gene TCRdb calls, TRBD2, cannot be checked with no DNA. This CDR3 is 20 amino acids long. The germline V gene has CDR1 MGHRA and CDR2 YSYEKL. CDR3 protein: CASSQDGWAGGVAAKNIQYF.

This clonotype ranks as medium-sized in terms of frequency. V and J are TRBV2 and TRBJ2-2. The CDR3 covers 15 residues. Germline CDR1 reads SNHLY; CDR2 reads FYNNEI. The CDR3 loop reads CASSAGEVAPGELFF.

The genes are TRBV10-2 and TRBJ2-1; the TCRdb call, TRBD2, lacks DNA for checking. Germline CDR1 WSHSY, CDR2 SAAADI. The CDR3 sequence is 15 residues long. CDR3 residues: CASSSLAGEGGEQFF.

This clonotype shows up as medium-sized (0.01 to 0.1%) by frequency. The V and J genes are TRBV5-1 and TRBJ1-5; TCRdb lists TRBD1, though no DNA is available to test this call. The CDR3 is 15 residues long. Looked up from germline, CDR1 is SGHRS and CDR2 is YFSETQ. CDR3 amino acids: CASSLDGNSNQPQHF.

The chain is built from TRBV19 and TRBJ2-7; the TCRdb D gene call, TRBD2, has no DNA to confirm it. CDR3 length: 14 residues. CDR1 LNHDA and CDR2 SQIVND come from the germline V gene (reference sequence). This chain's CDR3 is CASSHSGGSNPQYF.

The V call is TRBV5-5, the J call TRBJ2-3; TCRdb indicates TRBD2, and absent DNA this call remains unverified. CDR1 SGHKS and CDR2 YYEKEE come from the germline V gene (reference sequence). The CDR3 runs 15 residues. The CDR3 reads CASRTGTSGTDTQYF.

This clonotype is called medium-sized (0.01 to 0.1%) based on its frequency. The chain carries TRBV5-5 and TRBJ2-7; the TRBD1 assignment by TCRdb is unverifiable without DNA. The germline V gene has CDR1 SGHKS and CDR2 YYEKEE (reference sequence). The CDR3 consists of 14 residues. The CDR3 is CASSLGQGRNEQYF.